This section outlines one T cell receptor beta chain sequence together with its context. It has no known antigen specificity. Per-base qualities were not stored, and no clone one base away is much larger. This sample is part of a study of blood T cell repertoires in COVID-19 (dated by TCRdb to 2020 to 2022). Regarding the complete study: Collaborator samples came from the United States, Italy and Spain and covered acute and convalescent phases of COVID-19. The dataset comprised deeply sampled blood TCRbeta repertoires from subjects exposed to, actively infected with, or recovered from COVID-19. Where available, HLA class I and class II types were obtained from metadata supplied by the sample provider rather than from assay-based typing. The material from the prospective study consisted of cDNA or gDNA derived from T cells, B-cell-depleted T cells, or PBMCs. A freely available public database, intended as a resource for researchers studying the immune response to SARS-CoV-2, is where the repertoires were released. Sample metadata almost always included a de-identified subject ID, COVID-19 status, age in years and sex. The samples were drawn from two sources: the first 160 participants of the ongoing ImmuneRACE study, and about 1,300 subjects contributed by 6 global collaborators.

CDR1 and CDR2, looked up from the germline V gene, are KGHDR and SFDVKD. The CDR3 goes from the cysteine to the phenylalanine over 15 residues. The kept DNA is CDR3 alone, 45 bases in frame from the first base. V and J lose 2 bases and 2 bases, and a span of 10 bases separates them. Each collaborating institution followed its own protocols to collect whole blood in K2EDTA tubes. Collaborator samples were shipped for TCRbeta analysis as frozen whole blood, isolated PBMCs, or DNA extracted from either sample type. What the work shows at the level of the full study, not this receptor alone: The quantity of clinical and demographic metadata differed by source and by participant and was supplied without curation.

The immunoSEQ Assay, a bias-controlled multiplex PCR, was used to amplify TCRbeta CDR3 regions from genomic DNA. Processing in the source paper ran as follows. Nucleated cell counts per sample were estimated from amplification of reference gene primers within the assay. Sequence reads were collapsed and filtered to measure the absolute abundance of every unique TCRbeta CDR3 rearrangement. For each sample, productive Simpson clonality was calculated as the square root of Simpson's diversity index across productive rearrangements. The clones in this table, taken by TCRdb from immuneACCESS, are in-frame only. Not every clone is retained; where verified, under half of the shortfall comes from an unresolved V gene, and the cause of the rest is unknown. Clone size and V and J calls were adopted from that table, with D and trimming inferred from the DNA. The sample contains tens of thousands of clones, about 86% of them found a single time. The ten largest clones add up to roughly 8.3% of the sample.

The rearranged segments are TRBV24-1 and TRBJ2-3, with a tentative D gene TRBD2 over 5 matching bases. This TCR was sampled from a woman aged 70-85 years with acute or convalescent COVID-19. The sequenced sample consisted of peripheral blood. CDR3 sequence: CATSDSQRYTDTQYF. The DNA sequence reads TGTGCCACCAGTGATTCCCAGCGGTACACAGATACGCAGTATTTT.